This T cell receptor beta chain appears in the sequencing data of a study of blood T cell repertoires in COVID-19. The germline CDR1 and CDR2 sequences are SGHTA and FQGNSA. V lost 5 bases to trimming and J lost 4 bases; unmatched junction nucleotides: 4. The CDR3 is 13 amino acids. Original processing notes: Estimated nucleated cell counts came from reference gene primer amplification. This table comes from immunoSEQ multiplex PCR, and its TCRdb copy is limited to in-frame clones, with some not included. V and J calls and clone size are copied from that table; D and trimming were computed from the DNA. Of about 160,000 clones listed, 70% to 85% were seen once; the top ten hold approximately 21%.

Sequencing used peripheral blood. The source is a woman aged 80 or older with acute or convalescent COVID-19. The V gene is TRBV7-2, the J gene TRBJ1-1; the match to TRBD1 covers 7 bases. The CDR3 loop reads CASSVTGATEAFF. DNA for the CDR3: TGTGCCAGCAGCGTAACAGGGGCCACTGAAGCTTTCTTT.